The T cell receptor (beta chain) under discussion was sequenced for a study of blood T cell repertoires in COVID-19. Study-wide context: Acute-phase and convalescent COVID-19 samples originated in the United States, Italy and Spain.

A single count supports this clone. The CDR3 runs to 15 residues. Germline values: CDR1 MDHEN, CDR2 SYDVKM. V was trimmed by 5 bases and J by 2 bases, leaving 12 bases between them. Authors' data handling: Amplified reference gene primers provided the basis for estimating nucleated cell counts. Some clones are missing from TCRdb's copy, which holds only in-frame ones; the method was immunoSEQ multiplex PCR. V and J calls and clone size come straight from that table; D and trimming were deduced from the DNA. This sample has some 150,000 clones, with 70% to 90% found just once. Sequencing used peripheral blood. The TCR comes from a man between 60 and 75 years old with COVID-19, enrolled during active disease. The V call is TRBV28, the J call TRBJ1-4, with D possibly TRBD1 on 6 matching bases. The CDR3 is CASSTYRATNEKLFF. Written as DNA, the CDR3 is TGTGCCAGCAGTACCTACAGGGCGACTAATGAAAAACTGTTTTTT.